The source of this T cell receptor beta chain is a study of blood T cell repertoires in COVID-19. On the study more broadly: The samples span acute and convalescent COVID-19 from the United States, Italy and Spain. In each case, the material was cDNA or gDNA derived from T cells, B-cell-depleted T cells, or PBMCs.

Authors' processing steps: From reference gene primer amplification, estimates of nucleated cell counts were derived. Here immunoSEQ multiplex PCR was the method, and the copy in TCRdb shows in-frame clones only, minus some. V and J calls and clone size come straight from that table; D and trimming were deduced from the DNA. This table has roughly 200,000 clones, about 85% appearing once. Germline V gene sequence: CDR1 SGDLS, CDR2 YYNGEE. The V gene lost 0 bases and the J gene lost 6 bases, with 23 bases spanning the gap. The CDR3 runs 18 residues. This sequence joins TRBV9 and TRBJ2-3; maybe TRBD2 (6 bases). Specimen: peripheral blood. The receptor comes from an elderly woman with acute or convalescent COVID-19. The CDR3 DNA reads TGTGCCAGCAGCGTAGGTCTGCGGGACTTTCTGGGCGTGGATACGCAGTATTTT. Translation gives CASSVGLRDFLGVDTQYF.